The 11 T cell receptor beta chains below come from one sample, sequenced in a study of cytomegalovirus exposure and HLA in healthy donors. The PCR was carried out with 60 Vbeta primers and 13 Jbeta primers. TCRdb's copy holds only in-frame clones and misses some; the assay was immunoSEQ multiplex PCR. The table records 200,000 to 300,000 clones, roughly four fifths of them present only once. The specimen was PBMCs. These receptors originate from a woman aged 40-49 years in good health and CMV-seropositive.

The V and J genes are TRBV20-1 and TRBJ2-3; D gene unclear. Germline V CDR1 and CDR2: DFQATT, SNEGSKA (reference sequence). V was pared by 6 bases and J by 4 bases, with 8 bases between. The CDR3 has 11 residues. CDR3 in DNA: TGCAGTGCCCGACGGGCAGATACGCAGTATTTT. It codes for CSARRADTQYF.

This rearrangement joins TRBV7-7 to TRBJ2-5; 9 bases map to TRBD2. The CDR3 spans 15 residues. Germline CDR1 reads SSHAT; CDR2 reads FNYEAQ (reference sequence). J gave up 5 bases and V 8 bases, and 12 bases lay outside the gene matches. The chain's CDR3 is CASRRWGAGGETQYF. In DNA form, the CDR3 reads TGTGCCAGCCGCCGATGGGGGGCGGGAGGGGAGACCCAGTACTTC.

With respect to this clone: Compared with germline, one end of the junction differs, possibly owing to a read error. The chain couples TRBV7-9 to TRBJ1-6; 9 bases match TRBD1. Germline values: CDR1 SEHNR, CDR2 FQNEAQ (reference sequence). This CDR3 comprises 17 residues. The CDR3 DNA sequence: TGTTCCAGCAGCTTATCCCCCTCGGGACAGGGAAATTCACCCCTCCACTTT. It translates to CSSSLSPSGQGNSPLHF. Full variable domain (missing parts from reference TRBV7-9 and TRBJ1-6): DTGVSQNPRHKITKRGQNVTFRCDPISEHNRLYWYRQTLGQGPEFLTYFQNEAQLEKSRLLSDRFSAERPKGSFSTLEIQRTEQGDSAMYLCSSSLSPSGQGNSPLHFGNGTRLTVT.

The V gene is TRBV7-8, the J gene TRBJ2-7; 9 nucleotides align to TRBD2. The germline CDR1 and CDR2 sequences are SGHVS and FQNEAQ. V lost 1 base and J lost 2; bases outside the gene matches: 9. The CDR3 consists of 17 residues. The DNA of the CDR3 is TGTGCCAGCAGCTTAGGTGCGGGAGGGCAATCGGCCTACGAGCAGTACTTC. Translation gives CASSLGAGGQSAYEQYF.

This clone was recorded once. The chain combines TRBV6-5 with TRBJ1-2; 7 bases fit TRBD1. Germline CDR1 is MNHEY and CDR2 is SVGAGI. The CDR3 is 12 amino acids. J gave up 5 bases and V 6 bases, and 3 bases lay outside the gene matches. CDR3 in DNA: TGTGCCAGCAGCCGGGACAGATATGGCTACACCTTC. It is translated as CASSRDRYGYTF.

The chain employs TRBV27 and TRBJ2-7; 9 bases line up with TRBD2. Losses at the gene ends were 4 bases for V and 1 base for J; bases not matched to a gene: 5. Germline lookup yields CDR1 MNHEY and CDR2 SMNVEV (reference sequence). This CDR3 contains 15 residues. CDR3 sequence: CASSSTLAGSYEQYF. The CDR3 DNA is TGTGCCAGCAGTTCGACGCTAGCGGGATCCTACGAGCAGTACTTC.

This chain joins TRBV4-3 and TRBJ1-2, with 8 nucleotides matching TRBD1. This CDR3 spans 17 amino acids. V was clipped by 0 bases and J by 2 bases; unmatched bases: 8. Germline V gives CDR1 LGHNA, CDR2 YSLEER. The CDR3 region is CASSQDTGQVLNYGYTF. CDR3 bases: TGCGCCAGCAGCCAAGATACGGGACAGGTATTAAACTATGGCTACACCTTC.

This sequence joins TRBV18 and TRBJ2-1, with 7 nucleotides matching TRBD2. Germline lookup yields CDR1 KGHSH and CDR2 LQKENI. The length of the CDR3 is 14 residues. V trimming: 3 bases; J trimming: 3 bases; junction bases outside the gene matches: 2. CDR3 bases: TGTGCCAGCTCACCGAGCGGGGTCTACAATGAGCAGTTCTTC. Translating it yields CASSPSGVYNEQFF.

The chain has TRBV19 and TRBJ1-2, with 7 bases matching TRBD1. The germline gives CDR1 LNHDA, CDR2 SQIVND (reference sequence). Trimming removed 1 base from V and 8 bases from J; junction bases left unmatched: 7. The CDR3 loop spans 14 amino acids. For the CDR3, the DNA is TGTGCCAGTAGTATAGGACAGGGAAACTTCGGCTACACCTTC. Amino acids: CASSIGQGNFGYTF.

V is TRBV5-6 and J is TRBJ1-2; D is possibly TRBD1 (5 bases). The CDR3 totals 14 residues. Per germline, CDR1 SGHDT and CDR2 YYEEEE. Deletions cut 2 bases from V and 5 bases from J, with 13 bases between. CDR3 loop: CASSFLTASYGYTF. CDR3 in DNA: TGTGCCAGCAGCTTCCTGACAGCGTCGTATGGCTACACCTTC.

The V call is TRBV5-4, the J call TRBJ1-2, with a weak D call TRBD1 (6 bases). Germline loops: CDR1 SGHNT, CDR2 YYREEE (reference sequence). This CDR3 spans 14 amino acids. V lost 4 bases to trimming and J lost 4 bases, with 14 bases between them. CDR3 loop: CASSKDSPLYGYTF. CDR3 nucleotide sequence: TGTGCCAGCAGCAAGGACAGCCCCCTCTATGGCTACACCTTC.